One sample yielded the 21 T cell receptor beta chains listed below, sequenced in a study of blood T cell repertoires in COVID-19. Clones were sequenced by immunoSEQ multiplex PCR, and TCRdb holds only the in-frame ones, with some missing. The table lists some 110,000 clones, roughly nine tenths of them singletons, with around 4.5% in the top ten. Sequenced: peripheral blood. The receptors derive from a man aged 40-49 years with acute or convalescent COVID-19.

This chain joins TRBV10-1 and TRBJ1-5; 9 bases line up with TRBD1. CDR3 length equals 18 residues. Trimming took 10 bases from V and 5 from J; bases not matched to a gene: 21. Germline CDR1 WNHNN, CDR2 SYGVQD (reference sequence). The DNA of the CDR3 is TGCGCCACCCCCTTAGGACCAGACAGGGGGGACCGTCATCAGCCCCAGCATTTT. Its protein is CATPLGPDRGDRHQPQHF.

This clone was observed once. The chain uses TRBV5-6 and TRBJ2-5; 7 bases align to TRBD1. From germline, CDR1 is SGHDT and CDR2 YYEEEE. Losses at the gene ends were 2 bases for V and 4 bases for J; bases not matched to a gene: 8. The CDR3 has 15 residues. As DNA, the CDR3 is TGTGCCAGCAGCTTATATGGGACAGCTCTAGAGACCCAGTACTTC. Translating gives CASSLYGTALETQYF. Full variable domain (missing parts from reference TRBV5-6 and TRBJ2-5): DAGVTQSPTHLIKTRGQQVTLRCSPKSGHDTVSWYQQALGQGPQFIFQYYEEEERQRGNFPDRFSGHQFPNYSSELNVNALLLGDSALYLCASSLYGTALETQYFGPGTRLLVL.

V and J are TRBV10-3 and TRBJ1-2; 8 bases match TRBD1. The CDR3 loop spans 15 amino acids. Germline V lookup: CDR1 ENHRY, CDR2 SYGVKD. Unmatched junction bases numbered 6, after V lost 0 bases and J lost 6 bases. This chain's CDR3 is CAISESGQALDGYTF. The CDR3 coding sequence is TGTGCCATCAGTGAGTCGGGACAGGCGTTAGATGGCTACACCTTC.

The chain carries TRBV7-3 and TRBJ2-2; tentative D call: TRBD1 (6 bases). The CDR3 length is 14 residues. The ends were cut back, 3 bases at V and 7 bases at J, with 12 bases in the middle. The germline V gene has CDR1 SGHTA and CDR2 FQGTGA. CDR3 protein: CASSLDRINGELFF. As DNA, the CDR3 is TGTGCCAGCAGCTTGGACAGAATTAACGGGGAGCTGTTTTTT.

The chain is built from TRBV6-6 and TRBJ1-3; possible D gene TRBD1, 6 bases. This CDR3 has 16 amino acids. The V and J ends lost 5 bases and 0 bases respectively, with 14 bases between them. The germline gives CDR1 MNHNY, CDR2 SVGAGI (reference sequence). CDR3 in amino acids: CASSPGRGGSGNTIYF. CDR3 in DNA: TGTGCCAGCAGTCCCGGAAGGGGGGGCTCTGGAAACACCATATATTTT.

The V gene is TRBV19, the J gene TRBJ1-2, with D possibly matching TRBD1 (6 bases). Trimming cost V 5 bases and J 8 bases, with 15 bases left between them. CDR1 and CDR2 (germline): LNHDA, SQIVND (reference sequence). The CDR3 totals 13 residues. The CDR3 protein is CASSPRTALGYTF. CDR3 coding DNA: TGTGCCAGTAGTCCAAGGACAGCCCTCGGCTACACCTTC.

J is TRBJ1-1 and V is TRBV6-5, with D tentatively TRBD1 (5 bases). V was pared by 8 bases and J by 3 bases, with 19 bases between. Per the germline V gene, CDR1 is MNHEY and CDR2 is SVGAGI. The CDR3 extends over 15 amino acids. The CDR3 DNA is TGTGCCAGCGGGTACAAGCAGTGGGGGGACACTGAAGCTTTCTTT. Its protein product is CASGYKQWGDTEAFF.

This clone was picked up one time. The CDR3 loop reads CASRIAGAREQFF. CDR3 nucleotide sequence: TGCGCCAGCAGGATAGCGGGAGCTCGGGAGCAGTTCTTC. V gene TRBV5-1 combines with J gene TRBJ2-1; TRBD2 matches at 9 bases. Per the germline V gene, CDR1 is SGHRS and CDR2 is YFSETQ. After removal of 5 bases from V and 10 bases from J, the junction contained 7 bases not matched to a gene. This CDR3 region has 13 residues.

The gene calls are TRBV12-3 or TRBV12-4 and TRBJ1-5; the match to TRBD1 covers 8 bases. This CDR3 has 13 amino acids. V was pared by 5 bases and J by 6 bases, with 3 bases of the junction left unmatched. CDR3 residues: CASSRQGSQPQHF. CDR3 nucleotide sequence: TGTGCCAGCAGTCGACAGGGGAGTCAGCCCCAGCATTTT.

This clone was seen only once. The chain combines TRBV7-2 with TRBJ1-1; tentatively, D is TRBD1 (6 bases). CDR3 length equals 14 residues. In germline, CDR1 is SGHTA, CDR2 FQGNSA. CDR3 nucleotides: TGTGTCGCCCACCGGGGGGCGGGTGGGACTGAAGCTTTCTTT. Translation gives CVAHRGAGGTEAFF.

This clone was detected once. The CDR3 DNA reads as TGCAGTGCTAGAGTAGGGGACGAGCAGTACTTC. This codes for CSARVGDEQYF. The chain couples TRBV20-1 to TRBJ2-7; D is possibly TRBD1 (5 bases). V was clipped by 1 base and J by 5 bases, with 6 bases between them. The CDR3 covers 11 residues. The germline V gene encodes CDR1 DFQATT and CDR2 SNEGSKA (reference sequence).

This rearrangement joins TRBV9 to TRBJ2-5, with TRBD2 matching over 10 bases. CDR1 and CDR2 (germline): SGDLS, YYNGEE. Trimming cost V 4 bases and J 2 bases; bases outside gene matches: 8. The length of the CDR3 is 16 residues. CDR3 in DNA: TGTGCCAGCAGCTTCAACCTAGCGGGAGCTCAAGAGACCCAGTACTTC. Translating gives CASSFNLAGAQETQYF.

This chain connects TRBV5-1 to TRBJ2-1, with 15 bases lining up with TRBD2. The germline V gene encodes CDR1 SGHRS and CDR2 YFSETQ. Trimming took 3 bases from V and 2 from J; bases not matched to a gene: 12. The CDR3 extends over 20 amino acids. CDR3 sequence (DNA): TGCGCCAGCAGCTACGGGACTAGCGGGAGGTCTCGTATAGCCTACAATGAGCAGTTCTTC. This codes for CASSYGTSGRSRIAYNEQFF.

This chain joins TRBV3-1 (or the pseudogene TRBV3-2) and TRBJ1-2, with TRBD1 identical over 9 bases. The CDR3 contains 12 residues. The V and J ends lost 5 bases and 8 bases, in that order; junction bases with no gene match: 3. CDR1 is LGHDT, CDR2 YNNKEL, per germline (reference sequence). As DNA, the CDR3 is TGTGCCAGCAGCTGGACAGGGGCCGGCTACACCTTC. Its protein product is CASSWTGAGYTF.

This clone came up once. The chain uses TRBV14 and TRBJ2-3; TRBD2 aligns across 12 bases. Trimming took 3 bases from V and 7 from J; bases not matched to a gene: 8. The CDR3 contains 16 residues. In germline, CDR1 is SGHDN, CDR2 FVKESK. The CDR3 spells CASSHRTSGGTNTQYF. As DNA, the CDR3 is TGTGCCAGCAGCCACCGCACTAGCGGGGGGACGAATACGCAGTATTTT.

The V and J genes are TRBV2 and TRBJ1-1; no reliable D call. The CDR3 loop spans 13 amino acids. Between the trimmed V and J ends, which lost 10 bases and 1 base, there was a span of 13 bases. CDR1 and CDR2 (germline): SNHLY, FYNNEI. The CDR3 DNA follows: TGTGCCAACACCTCCACACGGAACACTGAAGCTTTCTTT. Protein sequence: CANTSTRNTEAFF.

The J gene is TRBJ2-7, the V gene TRBV6-2 or TRBV6-3; 7 positions agree with TRBD1. Trimming at V came to 6 bases and at J to 3 bases, leaving 5 bases not matched to a gene. Germline assignment: CDR1 MNHEY and CDR2 SVGEGT. There are 13 residues in the CDR3. The chain's CDR3 is CASSGTESYEQYF. Written as DNA, the CDR3 is TGTGCCAGCAGCGGGACAGAGAGCTACGAGCAGTACTTC.

The gene calls are TRBV4-2 and TRBJ2-3; 9 bases are a match to TRBD1. Trimming cost V 2 bases and J 6 bases; bases outside gene matches: 6. The CDR3 length is 15 residues. Germline values: CDR1 LGHNA, CDR2 YNFKEQ. The chain's CDR3 is CASSQTGQGLDTQYF. For the CDR3, the DNA is TGTGCCAGCAGCCAAACCGGACAGGGGTTGGATACGCAGTATTTT.

This clone was counted a few times. The J gene is TRBJ1-1, the V gene TRBV5-8; 9 nucleotides agree with TRBD1. The CDR3 has 16 residues. After removal of 4 bases from V and 3 bases from J, the junction contained 10 bases not matched to a gene. The germline gives CDR1 SGHTS, CDR2 YDEGEE. CDR3 sequence (DNA): TGTGCCAGCAGCACATATCGGACAGGGGTGGACACTGAAGCTTTCTTT. Translating it yields CASSTYRTGVDTEAFF.

This clone was recorded a few times. The gene calls are TRBV3-1 (or the pseudogene TRBV3-2) and TRBJ1-1, with 8 bases aligning to TRBD1. CDR3 length equals 15 residues. Losses at the gene ends were 4 bases for V and 5 bases for J; bases not matched to a gene: 9. The germline CDR1 and CDR2 sequences are LGHDT and YNNKEL (reference sequence). CDR3 DNA sequence: TGTGCCAGCAGCCTGGGGGGACAGGCCGCGACTGAAGCTTTCTTT. It encodes CASSLGGQAATEAFF.

The V and J genes are TRBV19 and TRBJ1-1; 8 bases map to TRBD1. Germline V gives CDR1 LNHDA, CDR2 SQIVND (reference sequence). V was pared by 6 bases and J by 3 bases, with 9 bases of the junction left unmatched. The CDR3 contains 15 residues. CDR3 amino acids: CASRKTTGADTEAFF. The CDR3 nucleotides read TGTGCCAGTAGGAAGACGACAGGGGCGGACACTGAAGCTTTCTTT.